The present T cell receptor beta chain was sequenced within a study of blood T cell repertoires in COVID-19 (dated by TCRdb to about 2020). Regarding the complete study: The collaborator samples originated in the United States, Italy and Spain and spanned the acute and convalescent phases of COVID-19. Samples came from the ongoing ImmuneRACE study (first 160 participants) plus 1,254 subjects from 6 global collaborators. The material from the prospective study consisted of cDNA or gDNA derived from T cells, B-cell-depleted T cells, or PBMCs. The repertoires were made available in a free public database intended to serve as a resource for research on the immune response to SARS-CoV-2. The sample metadata nearly always contained a de-identified subject ID, COVID-19 status, age in years and sex. The dataset comprised deeply sampled blood TCRbeta repertoires from subjects exposed to, actively infected with, or recovered from COVID-19. Where HLA class I and class II types were available, the types were taken from metadata supplied by the sample provider, not from assay-based typing. Overall study results and their limits: The amount of clinical and demographic metadata varied by source and participant and was provided uncurated.

As encoded in the germline V gene (reference sequence), CDR1 is LNHDA while CDR2 is SQIVND. There are 14 amino acids in the CDR3, from cysteine to phenylalanine inclusive. CDR3 DNA is the only sequence kept; it has 42 bases, read in frame from the first base. Collaborating institutions collected whole blood in K2EDTA tubes following their own protocols. For TCRbeta analysis, collaborators shipped samples as frozen whole blood, isolated PBMCs, or DNA extracted from either of those sample types. As concerns this clone: This receptor's antigen is unknown. The germline gene is not matched at one end of the junction; a read error may be the cause.

TCRbeta CDR3 regions were amplified from genomic DNA using the immunoSEQ Assay, a bias-controlled multiplex PCR. Concerning the study's data processing: The number of nucleated cells in each sample was estimated by amplification of reference gene primers within the assay. To quantify the absolute abundance of each unique TCRbeta CDR3 rearrangement, sequence reads were collapsed and filtered. For each sample, productive Simpson clonality was calculated as the square root of Simpson's diversity index across productive rearrangements. TCRdb retrieved this table from immuneACCESS and kept in-frame rearrangements only. Not all clones are present; in checked studies, unresolved V genes account for under half, and no reason is known for the remainder. D and trimming come from the DNA, and the V and J calls and clone size come from that table. Within this sample are about 400,000 clones, with approximately 86% of them counted one time only. About 2.9% of the sample goes to the ten largest clones.

This chain is built from TRBV19 and TRBJ2-5; TRBD2 matches 8 bases in the middle. The sample consisted of peripheral blood. The receptor was derived from a human donor in a cohort sampled during active COVID-19. CDR3 protein: CASRPGGGQGTQYF. DNA sequence: TGTGCCAGTAGGCCCGGGGGGGGGCAAGGGACCCAGTACTTC.